This passage covers 20 T cell receptor beta chains from one sample sequenced in a study of blood T cell repertoires in COVID-19. Repertoires were generated with immunoSEQ multiplex PCR, while TCRdb's copy carries only in-frame clones and drops some. The sample carries roughly 80,000 clones, more than 75% recorded once. Material for sequencing was peripheral blood. The receptor set was obtained from a human donor in a cohort sampled during active COVID-19.

V usage is TRBV4-1 and J usage is TRBJ1-2, with TRBD1 identical over 8 bases. The CDR3 covers 13 residues. V lost 4 bases, J lost 9 bases, and 7 bases stayed unmatched. Germline loops: CDR1 MGHRA, CDR2 YSYEKL. For the CDR3, the DNA is TGCGCCAGCAGCCTAGGACAGGGTAATAGCTACACCTTC. Encoded protein: CASSLGQGNSYTF.

This chain connects TRBV6-5 to TRBJ2-7, with TRBD1 identical over 9 bases. The CDR3 totals 13 residues. J was trimmed by 3 bases and V by 6 bases; bases with no gene match: 3. From germline, CDR1 is MNHEY and CDR2 SVGAGI. In DNA, the CDR3 is TGTGCCAGCAGCCGGGACAGGGTCTACGAGCAGTACTTC. It specifies CASSRDRVYEQYF.

The sample holds one count of this clone. The rearrangement links TRBV12-3 or TRBV12-4 to TRBJ2-3; D is unresolved. V gave up 6 bases and J gave up 2 bases, with 6 bases separating them. CDR3 length: 12 amino acids. In DNA, the CDR3 is TGTGCCAGCAGCCTCCCCACAGATACGCAGTATTTT. It codes for CASSLPTDTQYF.

This chain joins TRBV7-9 and TRBJ2-1; 8 nucleotides agree with TRBD1. CDR3 length: 14 amino acids. Germline V lookup: CDR1 SEHNR, CDR2 FQNEAQ (reference sequence). The ends lost 5 bases at V and 10 bases at J; junction bases unmatched: 10. The chain's CDR3 is CASSPWTGMVEQFF. The CDR3 DNA is TGTGCCAGCAGCCCATGGACAGGGATGGTGGAGCAGTTCTTC.

V and J are TRBV5-6 and TRBJ1-6; a weak D match, TRBD1 (6 bases). V lost 4 bases and J lost 7, with 18 bases in between. Germline CDR1 SGHDT, CDR2 YYEEEE. The CDR3 has 16 amino acids. The CDR3 reads CASSPGVSPANSPLHF. The CDR3 coding sequence is TGTGCCAGCAGCCCAGGGGTTTCCCCGGCGAATTCACCCCTCCACTTT.

The chain joins TRBV27 to TRBJ2-1, with TRBD1 identical over 7 bases. Germline-derived CDR1 and CDR2 are MNHEY and SMNVEV (reference sequence). V was pared by 7 bases and J by 0 bases, with 3 bases of the junction left unmatched. The CDR3 length is 14 residues. As DNA, the CDR3 is TGTGCCAGCAAACAGGGGCTCTCCTACAATGAGCAGTTCTTC. This encodes CASKQGLSYNEQFF.

The V gene is TRBV30, the J gene TRBJ2-3, with D perhaps matching TRBD2 (6 bases). This CDR3 has 13 amino acids. Trimming left V 5 bases short and J 2 bases short, with 11 bases between. Germline-derived CDR1 and CDR2 are GTSNPN and SVGIG (reference sequence). This CDR3 reads CAWGRGNTDTQYF. The CDR3 DNA is TGTGCCTGGGGGCGGGGAAACACAGATACGCAGTATTTT.

This clone was observed a few times. The chain uses TRBV6-6 and TRBJ1-1; 11 nucleotides line up with TRBD1. Trimming took 6 bases from V and 9 from J; bases not matched to a gene: 3. This CDR3 region has 12 residues. The germline CDR1 and CDR2 sequences are MNHNY and SVGAGI (reference sequence). CDR3 DNA sequence: TGTGCCAGCAGACGGGACAGGGGGAAAGCTTTCTTT. Translated, it gives CASRRDRGKAFF.

A few counts support this clone. Other nucleotide sequences from this sample produce the same CDR3. This chain connects TRBV5-4 to TRBJ1-3, with D unresolved. The CDR3 sequence is 12 residues long. Germline V gene lookup returns CDR1 SGHNT and CDR2 YYREEE (reference sequence). V gave up 2 bases and J gave up 3 bases, with 3 bases separating them. CDR3 in amino acids: CASSFSGNTIYF. The CDR3 nucleotides read TGTGCCAGCAGCTTTAGTGGAAACACCATATATTTT.

The chain is built from TRBV5-4 and TRBJ1-4; TRBD1 aligns across 9 bases. The CDR3 spans 16 residues. The germline gives CDR1 SGHNT, CDR2 YYREEE (reference sequence). After removal of 1 base from V and 4 bases from J, the junction contained 5 bases not matched to a gene. CDR3 sequence: CASSLPPGQGNEKLFF. CDR3 sequence (DNA): TGTGCCAGCAGCTTGCCACCGGGACAGGGTAATGAAAAACTGTTTTTT. Looking up the rest from reference TRBV5-4 and TRBJ1-4 gives the full variable domain: ETGVTQSPTHLIKTRGQQVTLRCSSQSGHNTVSWYQQALGQGPQFIFQYYREEENGRGNFPPRFSGLQFPNYSSELNVNALELDDSALYLCASSLPPGQGNEKLFFGSGTQLSVL.

This clone occurred a few times. V is TRBV9 and J is TRBJ2-7; 10 bases line up with TRBD2. The CDR3 is 15 amino acids. The germline V gene has CDR1 SGDLS and CDR2 YYNGEE. The V segment lost 4 bases and the J segment 4 bases; nucleotides outside the gene matches: 8. CDR3 sequence reads: CASSPRSGGAYEQYF. The CDR3, as DNA: TGTGCCAGCAGCCCCCGAAGCGGGGGGGCGTACGAGCAGTACTTC.

The V call is TRBV5-6, the J call TRBJ1-1; D might be TRBD1 (6 bases). Germline V gives CDR1 SGHDT, CDR2 YYEEEE. Deletions cut 1 base from V and 0 bases from J, with 13 bases between. CDR3 length: 16 residues. The CDR3 sequence is CASSLWGGAVNTEAFF. The CDR3 bases are TGTGCCAGCAGCTTGTGGGGGGGCGCGGTGAACACTGAAGCTTTCTTT.

V gene TRBV7-9 combines with J gene TRBJ2-7; a weak D match, TRBD1 (6 bases). The CDR3 totals 15 residues. Between the trimmed V and J ends, which lost 5 bases and 3 bases, there was a span of 17 bases. Per germline, CDR1 SEHNR and CDR2 FQNEAQ (reference sequence). CDR3 region: CASSMTGTHFYEQYF. DNA of the CDR3: TGTGCCAGCAGCATGACCGGGACACATTTCTACGAGCAGTACTTC.

The CDR3 region has the DNA TGTGCCAGCAGCTTAAATACAGTCTCTGGAAACACCATATATTTT. The encoded protein is CASSLNTVSGNTIYF. V usage is TRBV7-6 and J usage is TRBJ1-3; the D is unclear. The V end was cut by 2 bases, the J end by 0 bases, with 8 bases between. CDR1 SGHVS and CDR2 FNYEAQ come from the germline V gene. This CDR3 has 15 amino acids. The full variable domain, its missing parts supplied by reference TRBV7-6 and TRBJ1-3, is GAGVSQSPRYKVTKRGQDVALRCDPISGHVSLYWYRQALGQGPEFLTYFNYEAQQDKSGLPNDRFSAERPEGSISTLTIQRTEQRDSAMYRCASSLNTVSGNTIYFGEGSWLTVV.

The rearrangement links TRBV6-6 to TRBJ2-5, with 7 bases matching TRBD1. The CDR3 totals 15 residues. The trim removed 5 bases at V and 1 base at J, leaving 7 bases unmatched. CDR1 is MNHNY, CDR2 SVGAGI, per germline (reference sequence). CDR3 sequence reads: CASSRPGTAQETQYF. The CDR3 DNA is TGTGCCAGCAGTCGCCCGGGGACAGCCCAAGAGACCCAGTACTTC.

The chain has TRBV7-9 and TRBJ1-1; a weak D match, TRBD1 (5 bases). The CDR3 covers 17 residues. Per germline, CDR1 SEHNR and CDR2 FQNEAQ (reference sequence). Trimming removed 2 bases at V and 1 base at J, with 17 bases between. CDR3 coding DNA: TGTGCCAGCAGCTTAACCCCCAACGGACAAGGGAACACTGAAGCTTTCTTT. The encoded protein is CASSLTPNGQGNTEAFF.

The chain carries TRBV29-1 and TRBJ2-1, with 8 bases matching TRBD2. CDR3 size: 13 residues. With 5 bases clipped from V and 7 bases from J, the junction kept 7 bases outside the gene matches. The germline V gene has CDR1 SQVTM and CDR2 ANQGSEA. DNA for the CDR3: TGCAGCGTTCTGGGACTAGTTGCTAATGAGCAGTTCTTC. Protein sequence: CSVLGLVANEQFF.

This clone was counted once. CDR3 sequence: CASSLAGVDTQYF. As DNA, the CDR3 is TGCGCCAGCAGCTTGGCAGGGGTAGATACGCAGTATTTT. The rearrangement uses TRBV5-1 and TRBJ2-3; weak D call: TRBD1 (6 bases). Germline lookup yields CDR1 SGHRS and CDR2 YFSETQ. This CDR3 is built from 13 residues. V lost 0 bases, J lost 5 bases, and 7 bases lay in between.

The sample holds a few counts of this clone. CDR3 DNA sequence: TGTGCCAGCACTCGGGATCCAAATCAGCCCCAGCATTTT. Its protein is CASTRDPNQPQHF. This rearrangement joins TRBV2 to TRBJ1-5; the D is unclear. CDR1 SNHLY and CDR2 FYNNEI come from the germline V gene. The CDR3 sequence is 13 residues long. V dropped 7 bases and J dropped 4 bases, with 11 bases sitting between them.

The gene calls are TRBV5-1 and TRBJ1-1, with D hard to call. V shed 4 bases and J shed 6 bases, with 19 bases lying between them. This CDR3 is 15 amino acids long. The germline V gene encodes CDR1 SGHRS and CDR2 YFSETQ. The CDR3 sequence: CASSNPSGSSSEAFF. The CDR3 DNA reads as TGCGCCAGCAGCAATCCATCCGGGAGCTCCTCTGAAGCTTTCTTT. The variable domain in full, with the rest retrieved from reference TRBV5-1 and TRBJ1-1, is KAGVTQTPRYLIKTRGQQVTLSCSPISGHRSVSWYQQTPGQGLQFLFEYFSETQRNKGNFPGRFSGRQFSNSRSEMNVSTLELGDSALYLCASSNPSGSSSEAFFGQGTRLTVV.